The next 32 T cell receptor beta chains were all read from a single sample in a study of beta chain features in type 1 diabetes. The entirety of the isolated RNA underwent reverse transcription, so expressed TCRB transcripts were sequenced. Sequencing used immunoSEQ multiplex PCR; TCRdb keeps in-frame clones, though not all of them. The data contain 120,000 to 150,000 clones, 8.5% to 12% of them singletons. Input material: naive CD4+ T cells from blood. These receptors came from a man between 18 and 35 years old in good health.

The table lists this clone with a few counts. This chain links TRBV19 with TRBJ2-5; D uncertain. The CDR3 loop spans 14 amino acids. Germline V gene lookup returns CDR1 LNHDA and CDR2 SQIVND (reference sequence). V was trimmed by 3 bases and J by 5 bases, leaving 13 bases between them. The CDR3 bases are TGTGCCAGTAGTATTTTTGTGGAGAGGGAGACCCAGTACTTC. Translated: CASSIFVERETQYF.

This clone has only a few counts. The genes are TRBV7-2 and TRBJ2-7; 7 nucleotides line up with TRBD1. This CDR3 contains 15 residues. Germline V gene sequence: CDR1 SGHTA, CDR2 FQGNSA. The V gene end was trimmed by 5 bases and the J gene end by 0 bases; junction bases not matched to a gene: 7. The CDR3, as DNA: TGTGCCAGCAGCCAAGGGACAGAACCCTCCTACGAGCAGTACTTC. This translates into CASSQGTEPSYEQYF.

This chain links TRBV4-3 with TRBJ2-1; tentatively, D is TRBD1 (6 bases). This CDR3 spans 13 amino acids. Looked up from germline, CDR1 is LGHNA and CDR2 is YSLEER. V was trimmed by 1 base and J by 9 bases, leaving 10 bases between them. The CDR3 nucleotides read TGCGCCAGCAGCCAAGGGACAGTCGGTGAGCAGTTCTTC. It yields the protein CASSQGTVGEQFF.

The chain is built from TRBV28 and TRBJ2-7; 8 nucleotides agree with TRBD1. After removal of 6 bases from V and 3 bases from J, the junction contained 10 bases not matched to a gene. CDR1 and CDR2 (germline): MDHEN, SYDVKM. The CDR3 runs 15 residues. CDR3 sequence: CASSLVSRGLYEQYF. In nucleotides, the CDR3 is TGTGCCAGCAGCTTAGTAAGCAGGGGGCTCTACGAGCAGTACTTC.

CDR3 loop: CASSFAGSWETQYF. CDR3 sequence (DNA): TGTGCCAGCAGTTTCGCGGGTTCATGGGAGACCCAGTACTTC. This chain uses TRBV28 with TRBJ2-5; tentative D call: TRBD2 (5 bases). The V gene lost 3 bases and the J gene lost 5 bases, with 13 bases spanning the gap. The CDR3 runs 14 residues. Per the germline V gene, CDR1 is MDHEN and CDR2 is SYDVKM.

This chain connects TRBV11-2 to TRBJ2-1; no firm D call. Per the germline V gene, CDR1 is SGHAT and CDR2 is FQNNGV. The CDR3 is made up of 16 amino acids. Trimming shortened V by 3 bases and J by 3 bases, and 15 bases separated the two germline ends. CDR3 in DNA: TGTGCCAGCAGCTTGCTGATCAGGCCCCGCTACAATGAGCAGTTCTTC. This sequence encodes CASSLLIRPRYNEQFF.

This clone came up a few times. The genes are TRBV7-6 and TRBJ2-5; the match to TRBD2 covers 12 bases. The CDR3 spans 16 residues. Germline V CDR1 and CDR2: SGHVS, FNYEAQ. With 1 base clipped from V and 3 bases from J, the junction kept 3 bases outside the gene matches. The CDR3 region is CASSLVASGGEETQYF. The CDR3 DNA sequence: TGTGCCAGCAGCTTAGTCGCTAGCGGGGGGGAAGAGACCCAGTACTTC.

This chain uses TRBV11-2 with TRBJ2-5; D gene uncertain. The V and J ends lost 0 bases and 5 bases respectively, with 10 bases between them. This CDR3 has 14 residues. Germline V gene lookup returns CDR1 SGHAT and CDR2 FQNNGV. CDR3 DNA sequence: TGTGCCAGCAGCTTAGAACTGCGGTGGGAGACCCAGTACTTC. This gives the protein CASSLELRWETQYF.

The chain recombines TRBV5-5 with TRBJ1-2, with 7 bases fitting TRBD1. V shed 4 bases and J 0 bases; nucleotides not matched to a gene: 9. Germline CDR1 is SGHKS and CDR2 is YYEKEE (reference sequence). The CDR3 has 16 residues. The CDR3 DNA sequence: TGTGCCAGCAGCGTGCGCGCAGGGACAGCTAACTATGGCTACACCTTC. This encodes CASSVRAGTANYGYTF. Full variable domain (outside the CDR3, taken from reference TRBV5-5 and TRBJ1-2): DAGVTQSPTHLIKTRGQQVTLRCSPISGHKSVSWYQQVLGQGPQFIFQYYEKEERGRGNFPDRFSARQFPNYSSELNVNALLLGDSALYLCASSVRAGTANYGYTFGSGTRLTVV.

The chain joins TRBV7-2 to TRBJ2-3; 9 bases fit TRBD2. Germline CDR1 and CDR2: SGHTA and FQGNSA. The V and J ends lost 1 base and 6 bases, in that order; junction bases with no gene match: 8. CDR3 size: 16 residues. The CDR3 bases are TGTGCCAGCAGCTTAGTTCGCCTAGCGGGGACTGATACGCAGTATTTT. Translating it yields CASSLVRLAGTDTQYF.

V usage is TRBV30 and J usage is TRBJ1-3, with D possibly TRBD1 on 5 matching bases. Germline V gene sequence: CDR1 GTSNPN, CDR2 SVGIG (reference sequence). V lost 0 bases, J lost 2 bases, and 5 bases lay in between. The CDR3 totals 13 residues. CDR3 sequence reads: CAWSVGPGNTIYF. For the CDR3, the DNA is TGTGCCTGGAGTGTGGGGCCTGGAAACACCATATATTTT.

The sample holds a few counts of this clone. The chain is built from TRBV6-5 and TRBJ1-1; unclear D gene. The ends were cut back, 2 bases at V and 9 bases at J, with 7 bases in the middle. Per the germline V gene, CDR1 is MNHEY and CDR2 is SVGAGI. The length of the CDR3 is 11 residues. CDR3 coding DNA: TGTGCCAGCAGTTACGAGTCGAAAGCTTTCTTT. Its translation is CASSYESKAFF.

This chain links TRBV7-2 with TRBJ2-7; TRBD1 aligns across 8 bases. From germline, CDR1 is SGHTA and CDR2 FQGNSA. The CDR3 has 14 amino acids. V was clipped by 5 bases and J by 1 base; unmatched bases: 4. The CDR3 region is CASSARDRSYEQYF. As DNA, the CDR3 is TGTGCCAGCAGCGCCCGGGACAGGTCCTACGAGCAGTACTTC. The whole variable domain, remainder taken from reference TRBV7-2 and TRBJ2-7, is GAGVSQSPSNKVTEKGKDVELRCDPISGHTALYWYRQSLGQGLEFLIYFQGNSAPDKSGLPSDRFSAERTGGSVSTLTIQRTQQEDSAVYLCASSARDRSYEQYFGPGTRLTVT.

The chain is built from TRBV6-6 and TRBJ1-6; 7 nucleotides line up with TRBD1. The CDR3 extends over 14 amino acids. The V gene end was trimmed by 6 bases and the J gene end by 10 bases; junction bases not matched to a gene: 9. Germline-derived CDR1 and CDR2 are MNHNY and SVGAGI (reference sequence). CDR3 sequence: CASRRQGAGSPLHF. The CDR3 DNA follows: TGTGCCAGCAGACGACAGGGTGCAGGGTCACCCCTCCACTTT.

The V gene is TRBV5-1, the J gene TRBJ2-7; D is unresolved. The ends were cut back, 0 bases at V and 0 bases at J, with 7 bases in the middle. The length of the CDR3 is 14 residues. Germline V gene lookup returns CDR1 SGHRS and CDR2 YFSETQ. In DNA, the CDR3 is TGCGCCAGCAGCTTGGTCCGGAGCTCCTACGAGCAGTACTTC. Protein product: CASSLVRSSYEQYF.

In its sample, this clone was seen a few times. V is TRBV11-2 and J is TRBJ2-5; possibly TRBD1 for D (6 bases). The assigned J gene may be wrong: the sequence end matches TRBJ2-7 better. This CDR3 contains 13 residues. The V gene's germline CDR1 is SGHAT and CDR2 FQNNGV. The CDR3 reads CASSLWDKDEQYF. The CDR3 DNA sequence: TGTGCCAGCAGCTTATGGGACAAGGACGAGCAGTACTTC.

This clone was seen more than once but under ten times. The V gene is TRBV27, the J gene TRBJ1-2; 7 nucleotides agree with TRBD1. This CDR3 region has 13 residues. Germline V gene lookup returns CDR1 MNHEY and CDR2 SMNVEV (reference sequence). With V trimmed by 8 bases and J by 4 bases, 7 bases remained unmatched. In DNA, the CDR3 is TGTGCCAGCGCAAGGGGGCTAGCCTATGGCTACACCTTC. Translation: CASARGLAYGYTF.

A few counts support this clone. The chain carries TRBV29-1 and TRBJ1-1, with 8 bases matching TRBD1. Germline CDR1 and CDR2: SQVTM and ANQGSEA. The V gene end was trimmed by 6 bases and the J gene end by 10 bases; junction bases not matched to a gene: 19. This CDR3 is built from 15 residues. The CDR3 region has the DNA TGCAGCGTCCACAATCCTATACGGACAGGGCTGGCAGCTTTCTTT. The encoded protein is CSVHNPIRTGLAAFF.

This clone was seen a handful of times. The chain carries TRBV7-2 and TRBJ1-2, with D maybe TRBD1 (6 bases). Germline-derived CDR1 and CDR2 are SGHTA and FQGNSA. V dropped 1 base and J dropped 2 bases, with 8 bases sitting between them. This CDR3 is 14 amino acids long. The CDR3 nucleotides read TGTGCCAGCAGCTTAGAGGACAGAAACTATGGCTACACCTTC. It translates to CASSLEDRNYGYTF.

Comments on this clone: This may arise from a read error, as a much more abundant clone is one base away. The chain has TRBV5-5 and TRBJ1-5; D call uncertain. Germline V lookup: CDR1 SGHKS, CDR2 YYEKEE (reference sequence). The CDR3 contains 13 residues. Trimming cost V 4 bases and J 1 base, with 6 bases left between them. DNA for the CDR3: TGTGCCAGCAGCCTTCGGAGCAATCAGCCCCAGCATTTT. Translation: CASSLRSNQPQHF.

This clone was picked up a small number of times. The chain joins TRBV4-3 to TRBJ1-1; D remains unclear. The CDR3 covers 14 residues. Trimming stripped 4 bases from V and 5 bases from J, with 14 bases between. Germline V gene lookup returns CDR1 LGHNA and CDR2 YSLEER. The CDR3 is CASSPRSYRTEAFF. The CDR3 DNA follows: TGCGCCAGCAGCCCAAGATCGTACAGAACTGAAGCTTTCTTT.

This clone was observed at least ten times. The V call is TRBV5-4, the J call TRBJ2-1, with D maybe TRBD2 (5 bases). The CDR3 is made up of 14 amino acids. Germline V CDR1 and CDR2: SGHNT, YYREEE (reference sequence). The ends were cut back, 2 bases at V and 3 bases at J, with 9 bases in the middle. CDR3: CASSFPGNYNEQFF. As DNA, the CDR3 is TGTGCCAGCAGCTTCCCGGGGAACTACAATGAGCAGTTCTTC.

The chain carries TRBV18 and TRBJ2-7; D gene unclear. Trimming pared 1 base from V and 1 base from J, leaving 5 bases between. Per the germline V gene, CDR1 is KGHSH and CDR2 is LQKENI. The length of the CDR3 is 13 residues. DNA of the CDR3: TGTGCCAGCTCACCACGGCTGTCCTACGAGCAGTACTTC. This encodes CASSPRLSYEQYF.

The CDR3 nucleotides are TGTGCCAGTAGTACGACTAGCGGGGGGACGCCCTACGAGCAGTACTTC. Protein product: CASSTTSGGTPYEQYF. This chain links TRBV19 with TRBJ2-7; TRBD2 agrees at 13 bases. V lost 4 bases, J lost 2 bases, and 5 bases stayed unmatched. CDR3 size: 16 residues. Germline CDR1 is LNHDA and CDR2 is SQIVND (reference sequence).

The chain uses TRBV18 and TRBJ1-1; no reliable D call. V gave up 3 bases and J gave up 1 base, with 12 bases separating them. Per the germline V gene, CDR1 is KGHSH and CDR2 is LQKENI. The CDR3 extends over 15 amino acids. The CDR3 DNA reads as TGTGCCAGCTCACCCCGGACTCCCGAGAACACTGAAGCTTTCTTT. Encoded protein: CASSPRTPENTEAFF.

CDR3 coding DNA: TGTGCCAGCAGCCAGGCGTGGACAGGGACTTACGAGCAGTACTTC. Translated: CASSQAWTGTYEQYF. The rearrangement joins TRBV14 to TRBJ2-7; TRBD1 matches 8 bases. Trimming cost V 3 bases and J 4 bases; bases outside gene matches: 8. CDR3 length: 15 amino acids. Germline V lookup: CDR1 SGHDN, CDR2 FVKESK. Combining the CDR3 with reference TRBV14 and TRBJ2-7 gives the whole variable domain EAGVTQFPSHSVIEKGQTVTLRCDPISGHDNLYWYRRVMGKEIKFLLHFVKESKQDESGMPNNRFLAERTGGTYSTLKVQPAELEDSGVYFCASSQAWTGTYEQYFGPGTRLTVT.

The chain has TRBV15 and TRBJ1-5; unclear D gene. Trimming stripped 2 bases from V and 5 bases from J, with 4 bases between. This CDR3 is 12 amino acids long. Germline loops: CDR1 LNHNV, CDR2 YYDKDF (reference sequence). The CDR3 DNA follows: TGTGCCACCAGCAGACCCGATCAGCCCCAGCATTTT. It yields the protein CATSRPDQPQHF. The whole variable domain, remainder taken from reference TRBV15 and TRBJ1-5, is DAMVIQNPRYQVTQFGKPVTLSCSQTLNHNVMYWYQQKSSQAPKLLFHYYDKDFNNEADTPDNFQSRRPNTSFCFLDIRSPGLGDTAMYLCATSRPDQPQHFGDGTRLSIL.

The rearrangement links TRBV29-1 to TRBJ2-3; TRBD2 aligns across 12 bases. Per germline, CDR1 SQVTM and CDR2 ANQGSEA. The CDR3 covers 16 residues. The V and J ends lost 5 bases and 6 bases, in that order; junction bases with no gene match: 12. CDR3 in amino acids: CSVSWGASGGADTQYF. The CDR3 nucleotides are TGCAGCGTTAGTTGGGGAGCTAGCGGGGGGGCGGATACGCAGTATTTT.

This sequence joins TRBV7-9 and TRBJ1-2; 7 bases line up with TRBD1. The germline CDR1 and CDR2 sequences are SEHNR and FQNEAQ (reference sequence). This CDR3 spans 13 amino acids. V shed 2 bases, J shed 6 bases, and the junction held 3 bases outside the gene matches. The CDR3 bases are TGTGCCAGCAGCTTAAGACAGGGTGATGGCTACACCTTC. Translated, it gives CASSLRQGDGYTF.

In its sample, this clone was seen a few times. The chain carries TRBV5-1 and TRBJ2-5; D possibly corresponds to TRBD1 (8 bases). Germline values: CDR1 SGHRS, CDR2 YFSETQ. The CDR3 is 16 amino acids. The germline V and J ends were trimmed by 4 bases and 6 bases, with 22 bases remaining between them. The CDR3 spells CASSAGQGGGGQTQYF. The DNA for the CDR3 is TGCGCCAGCAGCGCAGGACAGGGTGGGGGGGGCCAGACCCAGTACTTC.

This clone was found a few times. The gene calls are TRBV18 and TRBJ1-2; 7 nucleotides agree with TRBD1. The length of the CDR3 is 13 residues. CDR1 KGHSH and CDR2 LQKENI come from the germline V gene. The J segment lost 9 bases and the V segment lost 1 base, leaving 5 bases of the junction unmatched. The CDR3 bases are TGTGCCAGCTCACCACAAGACAGGGACAGCTACACCTTC. Protein sequence: CASSPQDRDSYTF. Drawing the rest from reference TRBV18 and TRBJ1-2, the complete variable domain is NAGVMQNPRHLVRRRGQEARLRCSPMKGHSHVYWYRQLPEEGLKFMVYLQKENIIDESGMPKERFSAEFPKEGPSILRIQQVVRGDSAAYFCASSPQDRDSYTFGSGTRLTVV.

J is TRBJ2-7 and V is TRBV19; D might be TRBD1 (6 bases). CDR1 is LNHDA, CDR2 SQIVND, per germline (reference sequence). With 1 base removed from V and 3 bases from J, the gap between germline ends came to 10 bases. This CDR3 contains 14 residues. The CDR3: CASSIVQGGYEQYF. CDR3 coding DNA: TGTGCCAGTAGTATAGTTCAAGGGGGCTACGAGCAGTACTTC. The whole variable domain, remainder taken from reference TRBV19 and TRBJ2-7, is DGGITQSPKYLFRKEGQNVTLSCEQNLNHDAMYWYRQDPGQGLRLIYYSQIVNDFQKGDIAEGYSVSREKKESFPLTVTSAQKNPTAFYLCASSIVQGGYEQYFGPGTRLTVT.